The TCR beta chain described here comes from a study of neurological immune-mediated disorders. Germline-derived CDR1 and CDR2 are LGHNA and YSLEER. This CDR3 has 17 amino acids. V was clipped by 1 base and J by 0 bases; unmatched bases: 2. General study results and limits: Multiple sclerosis patients had less TCR clonal expansion than even healthy controls, unlike HTLV-1-associated myelopathy.

This clonotype was seen repeatedly, ten times or more. Its cognate antigen is unknown. Synthesis of cDNA was performed by 5'RACE using 10-nucleotide random UMIs. TCRdb re-called the 5' RACE reads with MiXCR, one entry per CDR3 protein. The sample lists 110,000 or so distinct CDR3 sequences, about 3.4% occurring once. This TCR was recovered from a woman aged 30 to 39 with multiple sclerosis. The J gene is TRBJ2-4, the V gene TRBV4-3, with TRBD2 matching 11 bases. The sequenced sample was PBMCs. Written as DNA, the CDR3 is TGCGCCAGCAGCCAAGGACTAGCGGGGTTAGCCAAAAACATTCAGTACTTC. Translated: CASSQGLAGLAKNIQYF.